Presented here are 30 T cell receptor beta chains from one specimen sequenced in a study of cytomegalovirus exposure and HLA in healthy donors. Primers: 60 Vbeta forward and 13 Jbeta reverse. Repertoires were generated with immunoSEQ multiplex PCR, while TCRdb's copy carries only in-frame clones and drops some. The sample lists more than 85,000 clones, 75% to 85% occurring once. Sequenced material: PBMCs. These receptors were obtained from a male donor in good health and CMV-seropositive.

The chain combines TRBV4-1 with TRBJ2-2, with 9 bases lining up with TRBD2. The junction had 6 bases not matched to a gene; V was cut back by 0 bases and J by 7 bases. Germline CDR1 MGHRA, CDR2 YSYEKL. The CDR3 runs to 16 residues. The CDR3 DNA reads as TGCGCCAGCAGCCAAGATCCCGCGGGGGGGCTCGGGGAGCTGTTTTTT. Translation gives CASSQDPAGGLGELFF.

This chain connects TRBV4-1 to TRBJ1-1, with 7 positions matching TRBD1. CDR1 is MGHRA, CDR2 YSYEKL, per germline. The CDR3 runs to 13 residues. J gave up 12 bases and V 2 bases, and 9 bases lay outside the gene matches. In nucleotides, the CDR3 is TGCGCCAGCAGCCAACCAACAGGGGTTGAGACTTTCTTT. Its protein product is CASSQPTGVETFF.

The rearrangement joins TRBV19 to TRBJ1-1; 10 bases are a match to TRBD1. The germline V gene has CDR1 LNHDA and CDR2 SQIVND (reference sequence). This CDR3 is 15 amino acids long. Trimming took 3 bases from V and 0 from J; bases not matched to a gene: 1. This CDR3 reads CASSMGQGMNTEAFF. As DNA, the CDR3 is TGTGCCAGTAGTATGGGACAGGGGATGAACACTGAAGCTTTCTTT.

J is TRBJ2-7 and V is TRBV27; 7 bases agree with TRBD2. CDR3 size: 14 residues. After removal of 6 bases from V and 6 bases from J, the junction contained 11 bases not matched to a gene. Germline CDR1 is MNHEY and CDR2 is SMNVEV (reference sequence). The CDR3 is CASRQGRWGGEQYF. CDR3 nucleotide sequence: TGTGCCAGCAGGCAGGGCAGGTGGGGGGGCGAGCAGTACTTC.

The chain links TRBV19 to TRBJ2-5; TRBD2 matches at 11 bases. V dropped 3 bases and J dropped 5; count of bases not matched to a gene: 5. The CDR3 is 15 residues long. Germline CDR1 reads LNHDA; CDR2 reads SQIVND (reference sequence). CDR3 protein: CASSIAGTSGETQYF. The CDR3 DNA follows: TGTGCCAGTAGTATCGCCGGGACTAGCGGCGAGACCCAGTACTTC. Full variable domain (outside the CDR3, taken from reference TRBV19 and TRBJ2-5): DGGITQSPKYLFRKEGQNVTLSCEQNLNHDAMYWYRQDPGQGLRLIYYSQIVNDFQKGDIAEGYSVSREKKESFPLTVTSAQKNPTAFYLCASSIAGTSGETQYFGPGTRLLVL.

J is TRBJ1-2 and V is TRBV29-1; no firm D call. Germline V gives CDR1 SQVTM, CDR2 ANQGSEA. The length of the CDR3 is 13 residues. Trimming stripped 7 bases from V and 7 bases from J, with 19 bases between. DNA of the CDR3: TGCAGCGCCGAGGGAATAGGATACTGTGGCTACACCTTC. It translates to CSAEGIGYCGYTF.

The chain joins TRBV25-1 to TRBJ1-1; a possible D gene is TRBD1 (5 bases). Germline CDR1 MGHDK, CDR2 SYGVNS. The length of the CDR3 is 13 residues. V gave up 6 bases and J gave up 1 base, with 9 bases separating them. CDR3 nucleotides: TGTGCCAGCAGCGACAGAACGAACACTGAAGCTTTCTTT. Amino acids: CASSDRTNTEAFF.

CDR3 sequence (DNA): TGTGCCAGCAGACAGGACCCCCCTAACTATGGCTACACCTTC. Protein: CASRQDPPNYGYTF. The chain uses TRBV6-5 and TRBJ1-2; weak D call: TRBD1 (5 bases). Trimming shortened V by 6 bases and J by 0 bases, and 11 bases separated the two germline ends. CDR1 and CDR2 (germline): MNHEY, SVGAGI. The CDR3 extends over 14 amino acids.

This clone appeared once. The J gene is TRBJ1-5, the V gene TRBV30; TRBD1 aligns across 7 bases. The V and J ends lost 4 bases and 3 bases, in that order; junction bases with no gene match: 3. Germline lookup yields CDR1 GTSNPN and CDR2 SVGIG (reference sequence). There are 13 residues in the CDR3. For the CDR3, the DNA is TGTGCCTGGACCAGGGGGTTCAATCAGCCCCAGCATTTT. Translation gives CAWTRGFNQPQHF.

The chain combines TRBV5-6 with TRBJ1-2, with D possibly matching TRBD1 (5 bases). Between the trimmed V and J ends, which lost 2 bases and 3 bases, there was a span of 14 bases. This CDR3 has 15 residues. The germline V gene has CDR1 SGHDT and CDR2 YYEEEE. The CDR3 protein is CASSLSRDPYYGYTF. Here the CDR3 DNA reads TGTGCCAGCAGCTTAAGCAGGGATCCTTACTATGGCTACACCTTC.

The V and J genes are TRBV19 and TRBJ2-5, with 9 nucleotides matching TRBD1. The CDR3 totals 17 residues. Looked up from germline, CDR1 is LNHDA and CDR2 is SQIVND (reference sequence). The V gene end was trimmed by 5 bases and the J gene end by 5 bases; junction bases not matched to a gene: 15. CDR3 loop: CASSAQHRGPGMETQYF. The CDR3, as DNA: TGTGCCAGTAGTGCCCAGCACAGGGGGCCGGGGATGGAGACCCAGTACTTC.

The chain joins TRBV5-4 to TRBJ1-2; 9 bases match TRBD1. V shed 0 bases and J 4 bases; nucleotides not matched to a gene: 7. Per germline, CDR1 SGHNT and CDR2 YYREEE (reference sequence). There are 16 residues in the CDR3. For the CDR3, the DNA is TGTGCCAGCAGCTTGGACAGGGGGCCAGGCGGCTATGGCTACACCTTC. Protein: CASSLDRGPGGYGYTF.

The gene calls are TRBV11-3 and TRBJ1-1, with D maybe TRBD1 (5 bases). Trimming removed 1 base at V and 1 base at J, with 10 bases between. In germline, CDR1 is SGHNT, CDR2 YENEEA. This CDR3 contains 15 residues. This chain's CDR3 is CASSLGAGSNTEAFF. As DNA, the CDR3 is TGTGCCAGCAGCTTAGGGGCAGGGTCGAACACTGAAGCTTTCTTT.

The chain recombines TRBV15 with TRBJ1-5; 8 bases map to TRBD1. V was pared by 6 bases and J by 4 bases, with 8 bases of the junction left unmatched. Germline CDR1 and CDR2: LNHNV and YYDKDF (reference sequence). CDR3 size: 15 residues. The CDR3 protein is CATRLTGVRNQPQHF. The CDR3 nucleotides read TGTGCCACCAGGCTGACAGGGGTAAGGAATCAGCCCCAGCATTTT.

V usage is TRBV2 and J usage is TRBJ1-1; no firm D call. Looked up from germline, CDR1 is SNHLY and CDR2 is FYNNEI. This CDR3 comprises 14 residues. V dropped 5 bases and J dropped 1 base, with 11 bases sitting between them. DNA of the CDR3: TGTGCCAGCAGTCAGACGGGAGGGAACACTGAAGCTTTCTTT. Its protein is CASSQTGGNTEAFF.

The chain is built from TRBV2 and TRBJ1-1; 8 bases align to TRBD1. CDR1 SNHLY and CDR2 FYNNEI come from the germline V gene. V was clipped by 4 bases and J by 7 bases; unmatched bases: 11. The CDR3 sequence is 15 residues long. The CDR3 loop reads CASSVTQGVGVEAFF. In DNA, the CDR3 is TGTGCCAGCAGTGTAACACAGGGGGTCGGGGTTGAAGCTTTCTTT.

V and J are TRBV6-5 and TRBJ2-5, with TRBD1 as a possible D gene (7 bases). The germline gives CDR1 MNHEY, CDR2 SVGAGI. The CDR3 is made up of 16 amino acids. V was clipped by 4 bases and J by 5 bases, with 20 bases between them. The CDR3 sequence: CASSSDYRGGGETQYF. The CDR3 region has the DNA TGTGCCAGCAGTTCCGACTACAGGGGAGGAGGGGAGACCCAGTACTTC.

The J gene is TRBJ2-7, the V gene TRBV27; D possibly corresponds to TRBD1 (5 bases). The germline V gene encodes CDR1 MNHEY and CDR2 SMNVEV (reference sequence). This CDR3 region has 16 residues. V shed 4 bases and J shed 1 base, with 17 bases lying between them. CDR3 residues: CASSSAQGVGSYEQYF. CDR3 nucleotide sequence: TGTGCCAGCAGTTCCGCCCAAGGGGTCGGGTCCTACGAGCAGTACTTC.

J is TRBJ2-7 and V is TRBV27; 9 positions match TRBD1. Trimming removed 8 bases from V and 2 bases from J; junction bases left unmatched: 7. The germline gives CDR1 MNHEY, CDR2 SMNVEV (reference sequence). The CDR3 consists of 14 residues. The CDR3: CASCKGDRAYEQYF. CDR3 in DNA: TGTGCCAGCTGCAAAGGGGACAGGGCCTACGAGCAGTACTTC.

The chain combines TRBV4-1 with TRBJ1-1; TRBD1 is a possible D gene (5 bases). The germline V gene has CDR1 MGHRA and CDR2 YSYEKL. V was clipped by 2 bases and J by 11 bases, with 18 bases between them. This CDR3 comprises 14 residues. CDR3 DNA: TGCGCCAGCAGCCAACCGTGGGGGGGTCCTTGGGCTTTCTTT. Translating it yields CASSQPWGGPWAFF.

The V and J genes are TRBV6-7 and TRBJ1-1, with unresolved D. TRBV6-7 is an ORF for which the function is uncertain. V dropped 5 bases and J dropped 11 bases, with 18 bases sitting between them. The CDR3 totals 13 residues. The CDR3 coding sequence is TGTGCCAGCAGTCATGAAAGGACGGAGGGCGCTTTCTTT. Protein: CASSHERTEGAFF.

The chain carries TRBV5-4 and TRBJ1-2; 7 nucleotides match TRBD1. The CDR3 consists of 17 residues. Germline V gives CDR1 SGHNT, CDR2 YYREEE (reference sequence). The trim removed 0 bases at V and 4 bases at J, leaving 12 bases unmatched. This CDR3 is CASSLAGQASLAYGYTF. Here the CDR3 DNA reads TGTGCCAGCAGCTTGGCAGGACAGGCCTCGTTGGCCTATGGCTACACCTTC.

The V call is TRBV5-8, the J call TRBJ1-1, with a weak D call TRBD1 (5 bases). V was trimmed by 2 bases and J by 1 base, leaving 6 bases between them. Germline CDR1 is SGHTS and CDR2 is YDEGEE. The CDR3 is 13 residues long. CDR3 sequence: CASSFTGNTEAFF. CDR3 bases: TGTGCCAGCAGCTTTACAGGGAACACTGAAGCTTTCTTT. Based on the CDR3 plus reference TRBV5-8 and TRBJ1-1, the full variable domain is EAGVTQSPTHLIKTRGQQATLRCSPISGHTSVYWYQQALGLGLQFLLWYDEGEERNRGNFPPRFSGRQFPNYSSELNVNALELEDSALYLCASSFTGNTEAFFGQGTRLTVV.

The chain combines TRBV6-1 with TRBJ1-5, with D uncertain. The CDR3 sequence is 13 residues long. V was clipped by 7 bases and J by 7 bases, with 14 bases between them. Looked up from germline, CDR1 is MNHNS and CDR2 is SASEGT. The CDR3 spells CASTVREFQPQHF. The CDR3 nucleotides read TGTGCCAGCACCGTGAGGGAATTCCAGCCCCAGCATTTT.

The V gene is TRBV2, the J gene TRBJ1-1, with unresolved D. Trimming removed 7 bases from V and 2 bases from J, with 5 bases in between. Germline CDR1 reads SNHLY; CDR2 reads FYNNEI. The CDR3 is 11 amino acids. CDR3 sequence: CASKRNTEAFF. CDR3 in DNA: TGTGCCAGCAAGCGCAACACTGAAGCTTTCTTT.

V gene TRBV19 combines with J gene TRBJ2-7; 9 nucleotides line up with TRBD1. This CDR3 contains 15 residues. V shed 6 bases and J 0 bases; nucleotides not matched to a gene: 6. Germline V lookup: CDR1 LNHDA, CDR2 SQIVND (reference sequence). The CDR3 loop is CASSSGQGSSYEQYF. The DNA for the CDR3 is TGTGCCAGTAGCAGTGGACAGGGGAGCTCCTACGAGCAGTACTTC.

The chain uses TRBV4-2 and TRBJ2-2; 11 bases align to TRBD2. Trimming took 2 bases from V and 0 from J; bases not matched to a gene: 14. The CDR3 sequence is 21 residues long. Germline values: CDR1 LGHNA, CDR2 YNFKEQ. CDR3 nucleotide sequence: TGTGCCAGCAGCCAAAAAGCTAGGGCTAGCGGGGGGTATACGAACACCGGGGAGCTGTTTTTT. Translating gives CASSQKARASGGYTNTGELFF.

On this clone itself: Other DNA sequences in this sample translate to the same CDR3. V is TRBV6-1 and J is TRBJ2-3; perhaps TRBD1 as D (6 bases). V was trimmed by 4 bases and J by 1 base, leaving 9 bases between them. The V gene's germline CDR1 is MNHNS and CDR2 SASEGT. The CDR3 has 14 amino acids. In DNA form, the CDR3 reads TGTGCCAGCAGTGCCGCAGGGGGCACAGATACGCAGTATTTT. It is translated as CASSAAGGTDTQYF.

This clone has a single count. V and J are TRBV30 and TRBJ2-5; 7 bases are a match to TRBD1. Germline CDR1 GTSNPN, CDR2 SVGIG (reference sequence). Unmatched junction bases numbered 10, after V lost 1 base and J lost 5 bases. The CDR3 is made up of 15 amino acids. Written as DNA, the CDR3 is TGTGCCTGGAGTGCCCTGGACAGGATGGGCGAGACCCAGTACTTC. Translation gives CAWSALDRMGETQYF.

The chain uses TRBV18 and TRBJ2-7; TRBD2 aligns across 7 bases. CDR1 and CDR2 from the germline V gene are KGHSH and LQKENI. After removal of 6 bases from V and 1 base from J, the junction contained 6 bases not matched to a gene. CDR3 size: 14 residues. The CDR3 sequence is CASSPLAASYEQYF. The CDR3 bases are TGTGCCAGCTCCCCCCTAGCGGCTTCCTACGAGCAGTACTTC.